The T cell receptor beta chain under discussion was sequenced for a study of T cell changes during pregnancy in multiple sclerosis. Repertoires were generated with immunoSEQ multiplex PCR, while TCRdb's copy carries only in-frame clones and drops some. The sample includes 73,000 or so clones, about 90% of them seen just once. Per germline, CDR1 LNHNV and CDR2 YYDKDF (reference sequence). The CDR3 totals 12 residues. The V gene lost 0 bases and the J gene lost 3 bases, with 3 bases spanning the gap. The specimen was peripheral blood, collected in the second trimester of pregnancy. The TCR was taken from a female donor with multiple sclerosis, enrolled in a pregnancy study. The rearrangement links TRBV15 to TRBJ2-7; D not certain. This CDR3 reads CATSRDLYEQYF. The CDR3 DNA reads TGTGCCACCAGCAGAGATCTCTACGAGCAGTACTTC.